The 10 T cell receptor beta chains below come from one sample, sequenced in a study of T cell responses to AZD1222 COVID-19 vaccine. Method: immunoSEQ multiplex PCR; TCRdb's copy keeps in-frame clones and lacks some. The data contain 90,000 to 150,000 clones, 75% to 90% of them singletons. The sample consisted of peripheral blood, taken 28 days after the second AZD1222 dose. The receptor source for this set is an adult who received the AZD1222 COVID-19 vaccine.

This chain joins TRBV6-2 or TRBV6-3 and TRBJ2-7, with a tentative D call TRBD2 (6 bases). CDR1 is MNHEY and CDR2 is SVGEGT in the germline V gene. The CDR3 covers 13 residues. V lost 2 bases, J lost 3 bases, and 8 bases lay in between. The CDR3 coding sequence is TGTGCCAGCAGTTACGTAGCGGTCTACGAGCAGTACTTC. This gives the protein CASSYVAVYEQYF.

The V and J genes are TRBV21-1 and TRBJ2-2; the table names TRBD2, a call not compared with the DNA. TRBV21-1 is described as a pseudogene. This CDR3 comprises 19 residues. CDR3 DNA sequence: TGTGCCAGCAGCCCCCGACCGATAGCGGGAGGGACGAACACCGGGGAGCTGTTTTTT. Translation: CASSPRPIAGGTNTGELFF.

The rearrangement joins TRBV6-1 to TRBJ1-5, with a possible D match to TRBD1 (5 bases). CDR3 length equals 13 residues. CDR1 and CDR2 from the germline V gene are MNHNS and SASEGT. The germline V and J ends were trimmed by 3 bases and 5 bases, with 8 bases remaining between them. This CDR3 is CASSDNRYQPQHF. CDR3 nucleotides: TGTGCCAGCAGTGATAACAGGTATCAGCCCCAGCATTTT.

This clone was picked up a small number of times. The CDR3 here is CASSSPQGAGRDTEAFF. The CDR3 region has the DNA TGTGCCAGCAGCTCCCCTCAGGGGGCTGGTAGGGACACTGAAGCTTTCTTT. The chain carries TRBV6-2 or TRBV6-3 and TRBJ1-1; 8 nucleotides agree with TRBD1. The CDR3 spans 17 residues. The germline CDR1 and CDR2 sequences are MNHEY and SVGEGT. The V and J ends lost 6 bases and 3 bases, in that order; junction bases with no gene match: 15.

This chain uses TRBV24-1 with TRBJ2-7; D is possibly TRBD1 or TRBD2 (6 bases each). This CDR3 comprises 11 residues. V was trimmed by 10 bases and J by 1 base, leaving 7 bases between them. Germline assignment: CDR1 KGHDR and CDR2 SFDVKD. DNA for the CDR3: TGTGCCACAGGGGGGTCCTACGAGCAGTACTTC. It translates to CATGGSYEQYF.

This rearrangement joins TRBV7-6 to TRBJ2-1; 10 bases map to TRBD2. The germline gives CDR1 SGHVS, CDR2 FNYEAQ. This CDR3 region has 15 residues. Germline trimming cut 5 bases from V and 5 bases from J; bases unmatched to any gene: 6. The CDR3: CASSRGLAANNEQFF. The CDR3 bases are TGTGCCAGCAGCCGCGGACTAGCGGCAAACAATGAGCAGTTCTTC.

The chain recombines TRBV6-8 with TRBJ1-2; D may be TRBD1 (5 bases). The CDR3 runs 14 residues. The V gene lost 5 bases and the J gene lost 4 bases, with 14 bases spanning the gap. The germline gives CDR1 MNHGY, CDR2 SAAAGT. DNA of the CDR3: TGTGCCAGCAGTCAGAGAACAGGAGCCTATGGCTACACCTTC. Amino acids: CASSQRTGAYGYTF.

The chain has TRBV4-1 and TRBJ2-7; 7 nucleotides align to TRBD1. Germline V gene sequence: CDR1 MGHRA, CDR2 YSYEKL. With V trimmed by 4 bases and J by 2 bases, 11 bases remained unmatched. The CDR3 spans 16 residues. This CDR3 reads CASSPRTGFTTYEQYF. CDR3 bases: TGCGCCAGCAGCCCCCGGACAGGATTCACGACCTACGAGCAGTACTTC.

The rearrangement joins TRBV14 to TRBJ2-1; D assignment may be TRBD1 or TRBD2 (5 bases each). V lost 4 bases, J lost 0 bases, and 10 bases lay in between. CDR1 and CDR2 from the germline V gene are SGHDN and FVKESK. CDR3 length: 15 amino acids. The CDR3 loop reads CASSLARGSYNEQFF. CDR3 sequence (DNA): TGTGCCAGCAGCCTAGCGAGGGGCTCCTACAATGAGCAGTTCTTC.

J is TRBJ2-1 and V is TRBV7-9; 9 nucleotides align to TRBD2. This CDR3 is built from 17 residues. The junction had 8 bases not matched to a gene; V was cut back by 1 base and J by 4 bases. CDR1 is SEHNR and CDR2 is FQNEAQ in the germline V gene (reference sequence). As DNA, the CDR3 is TGTGCCAGCAGCTTAGGATCTTGGACTAGCGAGTACAATGAGCAGTTCTTC. It specifies CASSLGSWTSEYNEQFF.